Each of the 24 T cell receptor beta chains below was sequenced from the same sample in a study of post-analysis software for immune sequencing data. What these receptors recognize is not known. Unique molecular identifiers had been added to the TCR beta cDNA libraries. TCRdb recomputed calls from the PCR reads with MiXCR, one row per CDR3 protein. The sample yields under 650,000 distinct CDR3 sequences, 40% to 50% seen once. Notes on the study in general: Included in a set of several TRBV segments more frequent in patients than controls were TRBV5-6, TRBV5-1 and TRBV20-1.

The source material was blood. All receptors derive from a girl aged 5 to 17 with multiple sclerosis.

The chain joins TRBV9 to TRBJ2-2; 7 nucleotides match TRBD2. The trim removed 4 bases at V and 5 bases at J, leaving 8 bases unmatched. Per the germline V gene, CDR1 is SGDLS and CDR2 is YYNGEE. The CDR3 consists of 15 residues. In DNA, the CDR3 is TGTGCCAGCAGCCCTCGGACTAGTGGAACCGGGGAGCTGTTTTTT. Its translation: CASSPRTSGTGELFF.

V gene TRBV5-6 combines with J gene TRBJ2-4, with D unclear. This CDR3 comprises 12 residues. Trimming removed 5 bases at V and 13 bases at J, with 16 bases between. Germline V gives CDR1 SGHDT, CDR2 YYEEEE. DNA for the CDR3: TGTGCCAGCAGATCCACGTACGATGAGCAGTACTTC. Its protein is CASRSTYDEQYF.

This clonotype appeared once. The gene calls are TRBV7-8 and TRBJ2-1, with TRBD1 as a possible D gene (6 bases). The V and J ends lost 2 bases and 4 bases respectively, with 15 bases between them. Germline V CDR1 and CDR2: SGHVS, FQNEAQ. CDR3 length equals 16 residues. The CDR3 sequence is CASSLQSGTPYNEQFF. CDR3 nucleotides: TGTGCCAGCAGCTTACAATCCGGGACACCTTACAATGAGCAGTTCTTC.

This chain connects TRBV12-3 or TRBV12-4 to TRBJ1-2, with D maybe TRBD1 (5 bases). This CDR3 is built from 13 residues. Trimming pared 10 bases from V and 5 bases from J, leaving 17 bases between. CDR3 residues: CANGQSGAYGYTF. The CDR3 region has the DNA TGTGCCAACGGGCAGTCTGGGGCGTATGGCTACACCTTC.

The DNA for the CDR3 is TGTGCCACCAGTGATGACACTAGCGGGGGACTAAATACGCAGTATTTT. This gives the protein CATSDDTSGGLNTQYF. The V call is TRBV24-1, the J call TRBJ2-3, with TRBD2 matching 11 bases. The CDR3 runs 16 residues. Germline lookup yields CDR1 KGHDR and CDR2 SFDVKD. V shed 3 bases and J 7 bases; nucleotides not matched to a gene: 8.

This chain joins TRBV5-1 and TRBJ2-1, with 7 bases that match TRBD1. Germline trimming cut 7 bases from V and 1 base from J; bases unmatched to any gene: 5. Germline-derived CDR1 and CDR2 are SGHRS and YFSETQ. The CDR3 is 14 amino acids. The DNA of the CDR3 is TGCGCCAGCGAAACAGGGGTATCCTACAATGAGCAGTTCTTC. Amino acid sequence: CASETGVSYNEQFF.

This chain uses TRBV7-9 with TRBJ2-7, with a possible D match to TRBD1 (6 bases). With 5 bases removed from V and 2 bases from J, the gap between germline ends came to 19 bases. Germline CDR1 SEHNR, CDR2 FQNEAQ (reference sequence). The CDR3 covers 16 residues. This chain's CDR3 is CASSDYKYRAPYEQYF. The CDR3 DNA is TGTGCCAGCAGCGATTATAAATACAGGGCCCCCTACGAGCAGTACTTC.

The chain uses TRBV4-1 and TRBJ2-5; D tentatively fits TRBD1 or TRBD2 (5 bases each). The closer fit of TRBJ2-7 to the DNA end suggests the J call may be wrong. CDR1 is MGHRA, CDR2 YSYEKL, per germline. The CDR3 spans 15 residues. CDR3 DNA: TGCGCCAGCAGCCAAGGGGACCTCAAACCCTACGAGCAGTACTTC. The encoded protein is CASSQGDLKPYEQYF.

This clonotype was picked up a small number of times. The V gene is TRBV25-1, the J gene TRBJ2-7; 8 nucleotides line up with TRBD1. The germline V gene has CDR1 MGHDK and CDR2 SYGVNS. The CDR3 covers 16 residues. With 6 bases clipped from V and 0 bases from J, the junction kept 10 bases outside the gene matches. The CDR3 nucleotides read TGTGCCAGCAGGGCCGGGACAGGTTTAAGCTCCTACGAGCAGTACTTC. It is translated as CASRAGTGLSSYEQYF.

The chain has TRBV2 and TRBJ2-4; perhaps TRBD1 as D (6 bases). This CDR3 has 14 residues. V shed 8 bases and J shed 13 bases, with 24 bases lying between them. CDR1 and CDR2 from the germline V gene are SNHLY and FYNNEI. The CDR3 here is CASPCQPNRVEQYF. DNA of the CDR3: TGTGCCAGCCCGTGCCAGCCAAACAGGGTTGAGCAGTACTTC. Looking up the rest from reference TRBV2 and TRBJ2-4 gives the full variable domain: EPEVTQTPSHQVTQMGQEVILRCVPISNHLYFYWYRQILGQKVEFLVSFYNNEISEKSEIFDDQFSVERPDGSNFTLKIRSTKLEDSAMYFCASPCQPNRVEQYFGAGTRLSVL.

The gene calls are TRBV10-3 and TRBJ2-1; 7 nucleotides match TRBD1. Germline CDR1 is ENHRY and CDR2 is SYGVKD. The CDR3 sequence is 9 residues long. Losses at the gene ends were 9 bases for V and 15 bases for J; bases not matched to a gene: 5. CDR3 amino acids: CAMTGHRFF. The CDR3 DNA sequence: TGTGCCATGACAGGGCACCGGTTCTTC.

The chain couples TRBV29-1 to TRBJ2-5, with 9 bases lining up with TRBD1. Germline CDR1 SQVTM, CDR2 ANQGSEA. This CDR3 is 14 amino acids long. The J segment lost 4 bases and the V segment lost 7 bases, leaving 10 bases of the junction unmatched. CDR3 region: CSGRDRVSLETQYF. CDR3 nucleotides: TGCAGCGGACGGGACAGGGTATCCTTAGAGACCCAGTACTTC.

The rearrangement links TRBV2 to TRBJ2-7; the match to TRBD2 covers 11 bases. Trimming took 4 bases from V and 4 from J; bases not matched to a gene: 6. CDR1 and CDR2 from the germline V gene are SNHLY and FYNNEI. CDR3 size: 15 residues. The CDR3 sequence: CASSGGVAGGYEQYF. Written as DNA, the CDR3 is TGTGCCAGCAGTGGAGGAGTAGCGGGAGGGTACGAGCAGTACTTC.

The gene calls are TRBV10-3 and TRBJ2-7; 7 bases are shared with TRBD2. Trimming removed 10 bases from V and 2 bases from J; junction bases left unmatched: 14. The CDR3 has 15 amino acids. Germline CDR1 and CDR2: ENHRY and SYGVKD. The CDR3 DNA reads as TGTGCCACATATCGTAGGGAGGGCCGAACCTACGAGCAGTACTTC. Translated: CATYRREGRTYEQYF.

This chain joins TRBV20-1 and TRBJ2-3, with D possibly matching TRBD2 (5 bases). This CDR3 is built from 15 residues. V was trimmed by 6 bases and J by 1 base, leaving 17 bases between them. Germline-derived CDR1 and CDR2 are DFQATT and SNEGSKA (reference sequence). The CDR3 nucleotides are TGCAGTGCCCAACGACGGGGAAAACGCACAGATACGCAGTATTTT. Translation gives CSAQRRGKRTDTQYF.

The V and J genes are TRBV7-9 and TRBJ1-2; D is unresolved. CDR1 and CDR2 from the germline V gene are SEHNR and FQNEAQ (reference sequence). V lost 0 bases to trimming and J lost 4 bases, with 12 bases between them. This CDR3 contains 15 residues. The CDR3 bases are TGTGCCAGCAGCTTAGCGAAGACCCAAGGCTATGGCTACACCTTC. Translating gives CASSLAKTQGYGYTF.

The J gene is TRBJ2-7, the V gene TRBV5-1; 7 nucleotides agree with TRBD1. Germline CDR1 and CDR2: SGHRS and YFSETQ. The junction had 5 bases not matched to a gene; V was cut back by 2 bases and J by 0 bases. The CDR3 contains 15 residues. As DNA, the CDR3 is TGCGCCAGCAGCTTACCGGGACAGTTCTCCTACGAGCAGTACTTC. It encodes CASSLPGQFSYEQYF.

The DNA for the CDR3 is TGTGCCAGCAGCGTCGGTATAGACGCATCTAGCACAGATACGCAGTATTTT. It encodes CASSVGIDASSTDTQYF. V is TRBV9 and J is TRBJ2-3; D is undetermined. Trimming removed 2 bases at V and 0 bases at J, with 16 bases between. Germline V lookup: CDR1 SGDLS, CDR2 YYNGEE. The CDR3 has 17 amino acids.

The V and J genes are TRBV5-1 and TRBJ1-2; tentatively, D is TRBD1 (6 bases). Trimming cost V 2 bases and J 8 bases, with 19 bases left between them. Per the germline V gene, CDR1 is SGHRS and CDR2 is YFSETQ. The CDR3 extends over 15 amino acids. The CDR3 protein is CASSFTAGTKGGYTF. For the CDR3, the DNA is TGCGCCAGCAGCTTCACCGCCGGGACAAAGGGAGGCTACACCTTC.

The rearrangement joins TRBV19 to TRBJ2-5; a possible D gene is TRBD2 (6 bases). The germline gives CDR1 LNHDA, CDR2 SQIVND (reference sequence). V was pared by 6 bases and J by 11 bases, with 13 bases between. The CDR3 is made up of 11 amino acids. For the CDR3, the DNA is TGTGCCAGTAGCCCGGGAGCCCATCAGTACTTC. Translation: CASSPGAHQYF. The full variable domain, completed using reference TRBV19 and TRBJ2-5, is DGGITQSPKYLFRKEGQNVTLSCEQNLNHDAMYWYRQDPGQGLRLIYYSQIVNDFQKGDIAEGYSVSREKKESFPLTVTSAQKNPTAFYLCASSPGAHQYFGPGTRLLVL.

The CDR3 loop reads CASRLLEGALVLLGGYTF. CDR3 DNA: TGTGCCAGCCGCCTTCTGGAGGGTGCATTAGTCCTGCTCGGTGGCTACACCTTC. The V gene is TRBV6-1, the J gene TRBJ1-2, with D unclear. Looked up from germline, CDR1 is MNHNS and CDR2 is SASEGT. CDR3 length equals 18 residues. With 8 bases removed from V and 7 bases from J, the gap between germline ends came to 32 bases.

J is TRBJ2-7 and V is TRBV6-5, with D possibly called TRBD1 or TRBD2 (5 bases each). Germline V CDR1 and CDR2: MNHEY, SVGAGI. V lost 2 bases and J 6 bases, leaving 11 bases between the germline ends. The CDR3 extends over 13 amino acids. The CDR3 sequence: CASSYDQRGEQYF. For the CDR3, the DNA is TGTGCCAGCAGTTACGATCAGAGGGGCGAGCAGTACTTC.

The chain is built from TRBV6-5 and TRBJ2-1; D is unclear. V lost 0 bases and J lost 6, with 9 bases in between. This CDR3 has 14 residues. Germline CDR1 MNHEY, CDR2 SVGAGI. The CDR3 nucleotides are TGTGCCAGCAGTTACTCCCGTAGTGGCAATGAGCAGTTCTTC. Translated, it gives CASSYSRSGNEQFF.

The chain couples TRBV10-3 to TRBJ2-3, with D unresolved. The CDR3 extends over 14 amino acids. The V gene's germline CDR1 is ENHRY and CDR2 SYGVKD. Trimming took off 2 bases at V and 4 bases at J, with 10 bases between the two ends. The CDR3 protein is CAISERAYSDTQYF. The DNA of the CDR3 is TGTGCCATCAGTGAGAGAGCCTATTCAGATACGCAGTATTTT.